This T cell receptor (beta chain) comes out of a study of long-term antiretroviral therapy in people with HIV. Losses at the gene ends were 4 bases for V and 4 bases for J; bases not matched to a gene: 4. The length of the CDR3 is 15 residues. Looked up from germline, CDR1 is SGDLS and CDR2 is YYNGEE. Study-level points and caveats: Missing from the dataset were any data on ART adherence, viral resistance or therapy changes.

Researchers secured at least one pre-ART and at least two post-ART PBMC samples from each donor. Only United States sites treated participants with HIV. Comments on this clone: The antigen is undetermined.

At the survey level, the v3.0 immunoSEQ assay was run. Sequenced by immunoSEQ multiplex PCR; TCRdb stores in-frame clones only, minus some. Counted here are 20,000 to 25,000 clones, approximately 78% occurring once; the ten biggest clones make up roughly 5.9%. The rearrangement uses TRBV9 and TRBJ2-1, with 11 bases aligning to TRBD2. The material was unsorted PBMCs, obtained 0.2 years after starting antiretroviral therapy. The sequence was collected from a woman aged 25 to 45 with HIV. The CDR3, as DNA: TGTGCCAGCAGCCCCCGACTAGCGGGGTACAATGAGCAGTTCTTC. Translated, it gives CASSPRLAGYNEQFF.